The following is a T cell receptor (beta chain) sequence with its context. Its specificity is unknown. The sample comes from a study of T cell responses to AZD1222 COVID-19 vaccine. General observations from the study: Vaccination with two AZD1222 doses was followed by a rise in Spike-specific TCR breadth and depth. Seropositive status at baseline applied to only 6 or 7 AZD1222 recipients.

The data were produced by immunoSEQ multiplex PCR, yet TCRdb's version contains in-frame clones alone and is incomplete. The sample lists 45,000 to 65,000 clones, about 91% occurring once. This clonotype was obtained from an adult who received the AZD1222 COVID-19 vaccine. The sequencing used peripheral blood, collected 28 days after the second AZD1222 dose.

CDR3 nucleotides: TGTGCCAGCCATGGACTCGGGGGATCACCCCTCCACTTT. It is translated as CASHGLGGSPLHF. The gene calls are TRBV25-1 and TRBJ1-6, with D possibly being TRBD1 (5 bases). The CDR3 has 13 amino acids. Trimming pared 8 bases from V and 10 bases from J, leaving 15 bases between. Germline assignment: CDR1 MGHDK and CDR2 SYGVNS.